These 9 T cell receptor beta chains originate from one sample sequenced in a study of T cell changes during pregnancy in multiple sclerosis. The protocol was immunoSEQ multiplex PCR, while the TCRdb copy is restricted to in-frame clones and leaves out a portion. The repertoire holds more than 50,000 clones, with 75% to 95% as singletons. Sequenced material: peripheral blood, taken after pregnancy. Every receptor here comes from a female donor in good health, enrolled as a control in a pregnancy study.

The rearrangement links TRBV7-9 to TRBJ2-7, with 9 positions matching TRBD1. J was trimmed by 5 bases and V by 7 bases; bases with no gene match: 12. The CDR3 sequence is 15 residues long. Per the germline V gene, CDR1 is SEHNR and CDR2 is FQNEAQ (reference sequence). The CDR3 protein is CASTGQGKLADEQYF. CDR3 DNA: TGTGCCAGCACTGGACAGGGGAAACTGGCTGACGAGCAGTACTTC. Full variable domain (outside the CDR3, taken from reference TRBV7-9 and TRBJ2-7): DTGVSQNPRHKITKRGQNVTFRCDPISEHNRLYWYRQTLGQGPEFLTYFQNEAQLEKSRLLSDRFSAERPKGSFSTLEIQRTEQGDSAMYLCASTGQGKLADEQYFGPGTRLTVT.

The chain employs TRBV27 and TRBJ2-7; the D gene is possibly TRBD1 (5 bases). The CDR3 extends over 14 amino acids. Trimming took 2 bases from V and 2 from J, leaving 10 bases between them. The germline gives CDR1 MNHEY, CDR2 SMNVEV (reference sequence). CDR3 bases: TGTGCCAGCAGTTTAGGGGCCCTAGCCTACGAGCAGTACTTC. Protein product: CASSLGALAYEQYF.

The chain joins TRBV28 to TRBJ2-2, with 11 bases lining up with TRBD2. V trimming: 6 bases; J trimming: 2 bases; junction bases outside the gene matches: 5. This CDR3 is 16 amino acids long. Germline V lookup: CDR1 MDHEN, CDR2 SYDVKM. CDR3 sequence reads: CASRGTSGANTGELFF. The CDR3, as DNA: TGTGCCAGCAGAGGGACTAGCGGAGCTAACACCGGGGAGCTGTTTTTT.

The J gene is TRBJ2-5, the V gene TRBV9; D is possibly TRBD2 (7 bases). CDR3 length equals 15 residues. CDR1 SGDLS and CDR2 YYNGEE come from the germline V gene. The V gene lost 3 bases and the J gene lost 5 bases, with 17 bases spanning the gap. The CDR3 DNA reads TGTGCCAGCAGCGGGGGAGGGGGGCGCCTGGAGACCCAGTACTTC. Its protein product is CASSGGGGRLETQYF.

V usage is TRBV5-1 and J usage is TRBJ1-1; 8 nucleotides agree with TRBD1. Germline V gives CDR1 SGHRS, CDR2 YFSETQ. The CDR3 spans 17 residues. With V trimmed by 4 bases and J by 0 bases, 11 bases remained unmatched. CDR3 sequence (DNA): TGCGCCAGCAGCCGACGACAGGGGCTACTTATGAACACTGAAGCTTTCTTT. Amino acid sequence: CASSRRQGLLMNTEAFF.

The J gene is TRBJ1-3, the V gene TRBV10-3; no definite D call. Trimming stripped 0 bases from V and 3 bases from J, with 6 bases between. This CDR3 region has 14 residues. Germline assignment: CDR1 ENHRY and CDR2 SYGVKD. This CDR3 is CAISESISGNTIYF. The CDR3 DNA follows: TGTGCCATCAGTGAGTCGATCAGTGGAAACACCATATATTTT.

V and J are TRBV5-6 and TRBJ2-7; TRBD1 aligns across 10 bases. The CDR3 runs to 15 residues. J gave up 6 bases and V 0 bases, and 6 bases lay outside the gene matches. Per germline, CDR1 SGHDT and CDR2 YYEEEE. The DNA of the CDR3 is TGTGCCAGCAGCTTGGATCCCGGGACAGGGGCCGAGCAGTACTTC. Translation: CASSLDPGTGAEQYF. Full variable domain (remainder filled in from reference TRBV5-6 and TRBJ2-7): DAGVTQSPTHLIKTRGQQVTLRCSPKSGHDTVSWYQQALGQGPQFIFQYYEEEERQRGNFPDRFSGHQFPNYSSELNVNALLLGDSALYLCASSLDPGTGAEQYFGPGTRLTVT.

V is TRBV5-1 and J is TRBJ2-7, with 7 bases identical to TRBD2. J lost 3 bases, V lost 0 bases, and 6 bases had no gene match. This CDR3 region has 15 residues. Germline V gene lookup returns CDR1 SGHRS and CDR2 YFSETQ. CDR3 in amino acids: CASSLGWGGVYEQYF. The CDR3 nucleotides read TGCGCCAGCAGCTTGGGCTGGGGGGGGGTCTACGAGCAGTACTTC.

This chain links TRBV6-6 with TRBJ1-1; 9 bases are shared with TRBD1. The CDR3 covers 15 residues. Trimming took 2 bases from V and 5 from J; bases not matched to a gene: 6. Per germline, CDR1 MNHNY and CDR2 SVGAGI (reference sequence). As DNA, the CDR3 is TGTGCCAGCAGTTACGGACAGGGGATACGGACTGAAGCTTTCTTT. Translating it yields CASSYGQGIRTEAFF.